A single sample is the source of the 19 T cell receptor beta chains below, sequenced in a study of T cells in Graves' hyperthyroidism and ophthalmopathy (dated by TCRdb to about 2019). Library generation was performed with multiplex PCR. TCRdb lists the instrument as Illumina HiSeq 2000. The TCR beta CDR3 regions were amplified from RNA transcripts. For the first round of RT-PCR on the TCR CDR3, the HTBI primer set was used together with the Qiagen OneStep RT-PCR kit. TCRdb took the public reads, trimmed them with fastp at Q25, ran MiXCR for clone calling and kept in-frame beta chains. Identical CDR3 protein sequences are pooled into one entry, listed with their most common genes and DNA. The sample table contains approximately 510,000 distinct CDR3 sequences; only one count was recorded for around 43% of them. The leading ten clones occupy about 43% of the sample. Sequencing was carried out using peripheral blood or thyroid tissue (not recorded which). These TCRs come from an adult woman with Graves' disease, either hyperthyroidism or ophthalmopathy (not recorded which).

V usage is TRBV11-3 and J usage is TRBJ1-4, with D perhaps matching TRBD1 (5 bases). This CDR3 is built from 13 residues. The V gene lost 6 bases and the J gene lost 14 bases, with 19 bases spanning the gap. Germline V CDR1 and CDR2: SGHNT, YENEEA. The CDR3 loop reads CASSSGSGGALFF. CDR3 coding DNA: TGTGCCAGCAGTTCAGGTTCTGGTGGGGCGCTGTTTTTT.

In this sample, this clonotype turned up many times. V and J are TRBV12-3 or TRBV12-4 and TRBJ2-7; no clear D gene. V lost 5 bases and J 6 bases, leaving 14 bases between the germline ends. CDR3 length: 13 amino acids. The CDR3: CASSGRVDLEQYF. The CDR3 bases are TGTGCCAGCAGTGGACGGGTTGACCTCGAGCAGTACTTC.

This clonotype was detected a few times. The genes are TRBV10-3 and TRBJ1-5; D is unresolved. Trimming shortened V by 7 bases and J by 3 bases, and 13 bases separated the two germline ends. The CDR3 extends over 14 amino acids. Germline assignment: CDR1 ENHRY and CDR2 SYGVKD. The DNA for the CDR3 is TGTGCCATCACCGGAGACCTTTACAATCAGCCCCAGCATTTT. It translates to CAITGDLYNQPQHF.

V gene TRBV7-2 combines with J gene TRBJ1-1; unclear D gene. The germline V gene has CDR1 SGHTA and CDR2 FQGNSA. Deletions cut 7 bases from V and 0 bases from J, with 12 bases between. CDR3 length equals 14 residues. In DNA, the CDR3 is TGTGCCAGCACGTTAACCATAATGAACACTGAAGCTTTCTTT. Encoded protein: CASTLTIMNTEAFF.

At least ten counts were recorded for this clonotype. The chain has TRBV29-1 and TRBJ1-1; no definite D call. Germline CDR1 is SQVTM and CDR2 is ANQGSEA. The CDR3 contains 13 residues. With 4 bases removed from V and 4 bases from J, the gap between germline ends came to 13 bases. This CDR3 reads CSVGGRVATEAFF. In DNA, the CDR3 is TGCAGCGTTGGGGGTAGGGTGGCCACTGAAGCTTTCTTT.

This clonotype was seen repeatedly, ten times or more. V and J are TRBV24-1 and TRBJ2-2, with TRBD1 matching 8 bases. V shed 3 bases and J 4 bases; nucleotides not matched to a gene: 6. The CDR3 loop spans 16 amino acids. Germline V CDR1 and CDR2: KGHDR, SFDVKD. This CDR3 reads CATSDPGQGRTGELFF. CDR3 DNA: TGTGCCACCAGTGATCCCGGACAGGGTCGCACCGGGGAGCTGTTTTTT.

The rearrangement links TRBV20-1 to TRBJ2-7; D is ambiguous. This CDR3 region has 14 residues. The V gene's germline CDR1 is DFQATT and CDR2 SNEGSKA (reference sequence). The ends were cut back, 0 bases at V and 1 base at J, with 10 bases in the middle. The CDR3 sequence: CSARDSRRSYEQYF. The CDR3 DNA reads TGCAGTGCTAGAGATTCCAGGCGGTCCTACGAGCAGTACTTC.

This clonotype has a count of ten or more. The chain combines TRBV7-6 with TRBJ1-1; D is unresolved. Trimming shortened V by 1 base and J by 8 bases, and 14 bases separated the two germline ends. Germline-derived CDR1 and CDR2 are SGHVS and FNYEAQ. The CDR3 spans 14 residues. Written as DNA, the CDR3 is TGTGCCAGCAGCTTAGGGGAGGAGGTAGCGGAAGCTTTCTTT. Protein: CASSLGEEVAEAFF.

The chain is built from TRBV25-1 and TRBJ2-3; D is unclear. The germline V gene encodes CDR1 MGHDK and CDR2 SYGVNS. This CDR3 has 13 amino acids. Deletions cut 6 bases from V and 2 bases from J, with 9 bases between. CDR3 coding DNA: TGTGCCAGCAGGGGCCAAGCCACAGATACGCAGTATTTT. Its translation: CASRGQATDTQYF.

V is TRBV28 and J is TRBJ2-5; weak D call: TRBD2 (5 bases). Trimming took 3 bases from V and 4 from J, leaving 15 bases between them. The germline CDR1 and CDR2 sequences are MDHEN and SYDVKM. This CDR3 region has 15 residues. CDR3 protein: CASSFLTNGGETQYF. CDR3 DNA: TGTGCCAGCAGTTTCCTGACCAACGGAGGAGAGACCCAGTACTTC.

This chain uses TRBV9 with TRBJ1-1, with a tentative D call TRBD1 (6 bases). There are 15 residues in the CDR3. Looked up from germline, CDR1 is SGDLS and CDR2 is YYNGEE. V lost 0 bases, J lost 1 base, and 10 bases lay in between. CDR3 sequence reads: CASSVAGGTNTEAFF. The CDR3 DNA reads TGTGCCAGCAGCGTAGCGGGGGGCACGAACACTGAAGCTTTCTTT.

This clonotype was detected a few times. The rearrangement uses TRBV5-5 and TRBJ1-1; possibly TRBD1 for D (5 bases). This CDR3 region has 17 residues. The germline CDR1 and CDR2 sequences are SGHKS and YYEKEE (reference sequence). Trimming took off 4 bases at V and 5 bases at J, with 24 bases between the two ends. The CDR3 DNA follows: TGTGCCAGCAGCCTCCCGGGAGCAGGGATGGACCAAACTGAAGCTTTCTTT. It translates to CASSLPGAGMDQTEAFF.

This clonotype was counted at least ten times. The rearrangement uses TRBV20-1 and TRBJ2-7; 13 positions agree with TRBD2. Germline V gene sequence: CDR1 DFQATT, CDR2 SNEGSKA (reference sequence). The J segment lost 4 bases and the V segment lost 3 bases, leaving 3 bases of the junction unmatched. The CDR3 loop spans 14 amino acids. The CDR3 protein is CSARGLAGSYEQYF. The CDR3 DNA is TGCAGTGCTAGGGGACTAGCGGGGAGTTACGAGCAGTACTTC.

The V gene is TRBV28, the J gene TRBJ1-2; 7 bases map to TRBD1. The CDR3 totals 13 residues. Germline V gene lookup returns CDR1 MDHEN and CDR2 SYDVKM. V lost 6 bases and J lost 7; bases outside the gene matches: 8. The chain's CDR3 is CASRLTGSSGYTF. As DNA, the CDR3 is TGTGCCAGCAGACTGACAGGGAGCAGTGGCTACACCTTC.

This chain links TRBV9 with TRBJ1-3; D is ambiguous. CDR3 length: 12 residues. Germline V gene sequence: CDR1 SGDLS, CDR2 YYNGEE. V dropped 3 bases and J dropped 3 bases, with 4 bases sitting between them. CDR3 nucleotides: TGTGCCAGCAGCGGACTTGGAAACACCATATATTTT. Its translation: CASSGLGNTIYF.

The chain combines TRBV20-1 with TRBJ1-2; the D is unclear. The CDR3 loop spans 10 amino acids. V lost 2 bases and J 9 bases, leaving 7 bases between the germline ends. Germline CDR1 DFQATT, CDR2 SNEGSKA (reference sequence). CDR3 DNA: TGCAGTGCTAGACCCCACCGCTACACCTTC. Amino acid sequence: CSARPHRYTF.

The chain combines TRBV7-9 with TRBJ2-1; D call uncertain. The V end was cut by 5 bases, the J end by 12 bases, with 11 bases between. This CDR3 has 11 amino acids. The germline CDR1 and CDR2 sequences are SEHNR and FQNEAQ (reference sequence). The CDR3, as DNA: TGTGCCAGCAGCCCCGAGGATGGGCAGTTCTTC. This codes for CASSPEDGQFF.

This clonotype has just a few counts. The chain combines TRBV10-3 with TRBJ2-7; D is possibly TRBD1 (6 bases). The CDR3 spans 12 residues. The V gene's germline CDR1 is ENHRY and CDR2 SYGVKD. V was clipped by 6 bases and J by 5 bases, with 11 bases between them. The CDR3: CAISVQGHEQYF. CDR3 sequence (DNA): TGTGCCATCAGCGTACAGGGCCACGAGCAGTACTTC.

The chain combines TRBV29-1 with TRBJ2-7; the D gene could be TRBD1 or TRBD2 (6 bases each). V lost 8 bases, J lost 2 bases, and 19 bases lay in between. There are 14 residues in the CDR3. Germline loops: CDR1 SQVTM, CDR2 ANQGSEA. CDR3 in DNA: TGCAGCTTGGCCGGGGGCAGGGCGGCCTACGAGCAGTACTTC. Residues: CSLAGGRAAYEQYF.